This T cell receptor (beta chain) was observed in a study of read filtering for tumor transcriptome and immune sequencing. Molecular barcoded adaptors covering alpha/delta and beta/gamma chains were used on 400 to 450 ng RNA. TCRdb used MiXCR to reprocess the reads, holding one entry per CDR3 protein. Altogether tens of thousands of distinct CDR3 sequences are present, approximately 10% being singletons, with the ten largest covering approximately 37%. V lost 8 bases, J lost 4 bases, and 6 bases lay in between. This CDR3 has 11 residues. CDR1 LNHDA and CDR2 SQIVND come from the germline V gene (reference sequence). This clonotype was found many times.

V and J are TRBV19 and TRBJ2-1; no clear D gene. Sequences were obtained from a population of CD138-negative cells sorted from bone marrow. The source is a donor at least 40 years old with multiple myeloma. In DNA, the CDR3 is TGTGCCAGTGGTGGTTACAATGAGCAGTTCTTC. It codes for CASGGYNEQFF.